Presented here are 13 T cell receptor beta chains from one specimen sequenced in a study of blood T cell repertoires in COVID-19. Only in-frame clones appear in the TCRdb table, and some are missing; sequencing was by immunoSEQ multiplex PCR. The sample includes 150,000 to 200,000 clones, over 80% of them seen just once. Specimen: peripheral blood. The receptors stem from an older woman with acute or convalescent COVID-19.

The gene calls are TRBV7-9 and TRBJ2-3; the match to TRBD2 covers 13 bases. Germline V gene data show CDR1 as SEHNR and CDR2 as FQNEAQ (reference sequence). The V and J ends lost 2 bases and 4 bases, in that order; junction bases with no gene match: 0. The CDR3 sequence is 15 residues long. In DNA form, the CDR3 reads TGTGCCAGCAGCTTAACTAGCGGGGGGGCAGATACGCAGTATTTT. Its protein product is CASSLTSGGADTQYF. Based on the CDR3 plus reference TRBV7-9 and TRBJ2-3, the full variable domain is DTGVSQNPRHKITKRGQNVTFRCDPISEHNRLYWYRQTLGQGPEFLTYFQNEAQLEKSRLLSDRFSAERPKGSFSTLEIQRTEQGDSAMYLCASSLTSGGADTQYFGPGTRLTVL.

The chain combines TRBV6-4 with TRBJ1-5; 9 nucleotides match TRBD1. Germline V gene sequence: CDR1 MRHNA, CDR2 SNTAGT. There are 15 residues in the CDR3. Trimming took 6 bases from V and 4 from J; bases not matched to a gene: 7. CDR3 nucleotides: TGTGCCAGCAGCCCAACAGGGGGCAGGAATCAGCCCCAGCATTTT. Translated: CASSPTGGRNQPQHF.

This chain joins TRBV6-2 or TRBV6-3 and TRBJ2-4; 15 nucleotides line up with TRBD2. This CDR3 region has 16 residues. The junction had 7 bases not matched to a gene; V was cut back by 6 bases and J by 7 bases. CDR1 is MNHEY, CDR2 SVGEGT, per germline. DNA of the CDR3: TGTGCCAGCAGCGAGGGACTAGCGGGGGGCAAGAACATTCAGTACTTC. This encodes CASSEGLAGGKNIQYF.

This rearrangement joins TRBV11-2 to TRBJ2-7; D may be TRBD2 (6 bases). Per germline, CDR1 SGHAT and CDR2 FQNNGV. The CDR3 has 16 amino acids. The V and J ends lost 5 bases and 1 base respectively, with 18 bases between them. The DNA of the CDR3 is TGTGCCAGCAGCCCCGGGGGTGGAGGGAAATCCTACGAGCAGTACTTC. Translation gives CASSPGGGGKSYEQYF.

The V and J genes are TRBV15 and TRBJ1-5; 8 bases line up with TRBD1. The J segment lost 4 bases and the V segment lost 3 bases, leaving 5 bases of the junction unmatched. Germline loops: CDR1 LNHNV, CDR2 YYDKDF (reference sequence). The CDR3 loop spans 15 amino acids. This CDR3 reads CATSRTDRVNQPQHF. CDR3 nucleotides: TGTGCCACCAGCAGGACGGACAGGGTGAATCAGCCCCAGCATTTT. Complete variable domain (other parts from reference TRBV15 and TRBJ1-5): DAMVIQNPRYQVTQFGKPVTLSCSQTLNHNVMYWYQQKSSQAPKLLFHYYDKDFNNEADTPDNFQSRRPNTSFCFLDIRSPGLGDTAMYLCATSRTDRVNQPQHFGDGTRLSIL.

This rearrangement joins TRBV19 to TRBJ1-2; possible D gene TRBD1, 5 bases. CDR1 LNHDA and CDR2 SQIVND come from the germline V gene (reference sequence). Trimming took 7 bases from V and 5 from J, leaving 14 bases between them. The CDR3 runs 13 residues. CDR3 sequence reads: CASNPGPQYGYTF. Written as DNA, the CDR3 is TGTGCCAGTAATCCAGGGCCCCAGTATGGCTACACCTTC.

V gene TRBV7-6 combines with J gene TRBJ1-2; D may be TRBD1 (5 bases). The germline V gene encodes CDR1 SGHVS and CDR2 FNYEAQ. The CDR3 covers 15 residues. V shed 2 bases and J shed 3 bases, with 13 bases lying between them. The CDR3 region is CASSLQQGADYGYTF. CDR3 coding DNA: TGTGCCAGCAGCTTACAGCAAGGGGCAGACTATGGCTACACCTTC.

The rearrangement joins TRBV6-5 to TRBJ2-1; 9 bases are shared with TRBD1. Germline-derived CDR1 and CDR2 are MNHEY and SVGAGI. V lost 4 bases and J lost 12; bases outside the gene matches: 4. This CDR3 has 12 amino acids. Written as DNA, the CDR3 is TGTGCCAGCAGTTTAACAGGGGGCGGGCAGTTCTTC. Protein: CASSLTGGGQFF.

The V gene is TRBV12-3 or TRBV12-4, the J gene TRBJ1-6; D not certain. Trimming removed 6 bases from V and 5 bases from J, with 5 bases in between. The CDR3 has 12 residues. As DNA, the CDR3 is TGTGCCAGCAGGCCGGATAATTCACCCCTCCACTTT. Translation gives CASRPDNSPLHF.

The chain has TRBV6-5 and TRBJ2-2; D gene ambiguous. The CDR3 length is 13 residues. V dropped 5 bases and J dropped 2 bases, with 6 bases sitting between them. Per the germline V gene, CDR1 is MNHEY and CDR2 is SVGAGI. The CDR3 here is CASSRLNTGELFF. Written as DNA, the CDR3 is TGTGCCAGCAGTCGCCTAAACACCGGGGAGCTGTTTTTT.

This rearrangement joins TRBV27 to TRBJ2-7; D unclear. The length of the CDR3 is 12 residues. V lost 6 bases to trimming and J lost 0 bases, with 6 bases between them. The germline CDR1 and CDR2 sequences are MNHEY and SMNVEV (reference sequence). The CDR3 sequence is CASRGLSYEQYF. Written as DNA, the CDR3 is TGTGCCAGCAGGGGCCTCTCCTACGAGCAGTACTTC.

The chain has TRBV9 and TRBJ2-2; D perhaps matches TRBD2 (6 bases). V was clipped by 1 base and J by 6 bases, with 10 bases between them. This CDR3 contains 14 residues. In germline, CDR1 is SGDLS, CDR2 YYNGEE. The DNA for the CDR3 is TGTGCCAGCAGCGTAATGGGCGGGGCCGGGGAGCTGTTTTTT. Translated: CASSVMGGAGELFF.

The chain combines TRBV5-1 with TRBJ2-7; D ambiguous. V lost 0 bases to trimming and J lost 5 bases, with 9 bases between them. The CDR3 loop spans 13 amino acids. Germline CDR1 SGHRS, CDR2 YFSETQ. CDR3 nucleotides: TGCGCCAGCAGCTTGGCCCGGGTCCACGAGCAGTACTTC. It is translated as CASSLARVHEQYF.